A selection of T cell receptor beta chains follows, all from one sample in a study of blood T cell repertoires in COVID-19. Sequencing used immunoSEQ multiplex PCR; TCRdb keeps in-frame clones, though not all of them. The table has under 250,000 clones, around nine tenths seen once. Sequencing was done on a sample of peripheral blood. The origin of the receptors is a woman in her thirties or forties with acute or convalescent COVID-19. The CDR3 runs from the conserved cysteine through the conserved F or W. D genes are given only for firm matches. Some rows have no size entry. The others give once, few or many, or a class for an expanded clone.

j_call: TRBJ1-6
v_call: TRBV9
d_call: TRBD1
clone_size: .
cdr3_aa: CASSVEAGQGNSPLHF
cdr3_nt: TGTGCCAGCAGCGTAGAGGCCGGACAGGGAAATTCACCCCTCCACTTT

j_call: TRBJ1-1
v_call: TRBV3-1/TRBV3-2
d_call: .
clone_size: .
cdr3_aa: CASSQEGQVNTEAFF
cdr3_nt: TGTGCCAGCAGCCAAGAGGGCCAAGTGAACACTGAAGCTTTCTTT

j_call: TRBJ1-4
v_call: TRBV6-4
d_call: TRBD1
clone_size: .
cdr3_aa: CASSDSDREGEKLFF
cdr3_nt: TGTGCCAGCAGTGACTCGGACAGGGAAGGGGAAAAACTGTTTTTT

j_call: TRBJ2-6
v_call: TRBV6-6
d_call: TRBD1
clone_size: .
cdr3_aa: CASSRLQGAVGANVLTF
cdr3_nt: TGTGCCAGCAGTCGCCTCCAGGGGGCGGTTGGGGCCAACGTCCTGACTTTC

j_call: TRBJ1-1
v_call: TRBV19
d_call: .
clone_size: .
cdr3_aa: CASSRPRRGDDTEAFF
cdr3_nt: TGTGCCAGTAGTAGACCGCGCAGGGGAGATGACACTGAAGCTTTCTTT

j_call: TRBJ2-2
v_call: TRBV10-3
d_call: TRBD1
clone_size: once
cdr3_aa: CAITRTTGEAGELFF
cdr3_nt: TGTGCCATAACCCGGACGACAGGGGAGGCCGGGGAGCTGTTTTTT

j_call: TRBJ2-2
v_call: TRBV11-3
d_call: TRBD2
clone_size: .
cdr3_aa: CASSIRGGIPGELFF
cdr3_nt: TGTGCCAGCAGTATACGGGGGGGCATACCCGGGGAGCTGTTTTTT

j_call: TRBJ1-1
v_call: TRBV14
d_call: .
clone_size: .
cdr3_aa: CASSQARSGILTNTEAFF
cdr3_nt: TGTGCCAGCAGCCAAGCCCGGAGCGGAATTCTAACGAACACTGAAGCTTTCTTT

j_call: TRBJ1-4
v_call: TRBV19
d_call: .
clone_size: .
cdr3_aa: CASSIGQGSRGTNEKLFF
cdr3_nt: TGTGCCAGTAGTATCGGGCAGGGGTCGAGAGGGACTAATGAAAAACTGTTTTTT

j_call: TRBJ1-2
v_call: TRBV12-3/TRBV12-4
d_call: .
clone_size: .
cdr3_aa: CASGPGDYGYTF
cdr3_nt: TGTGCCAGCGGGCCCGGGGACTATGGCTACACCTTC

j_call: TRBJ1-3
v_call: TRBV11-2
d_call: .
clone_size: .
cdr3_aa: CASSLGLTGNTIYF
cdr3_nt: TGTGCCAGCAGCTTAGGACTGACTGGAAACACCATATATTTT

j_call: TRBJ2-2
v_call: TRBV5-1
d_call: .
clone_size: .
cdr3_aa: CASSSPGAGELFF
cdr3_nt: TGCGCCAGCAGCTCCCCAGGGGCCGGGGAGCTGTTTTTT

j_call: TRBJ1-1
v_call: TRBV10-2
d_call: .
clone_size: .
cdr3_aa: CASMNNRDTEAFF
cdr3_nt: TGCGCCAGCATGAACAACAGGGACACTGAAGCTTTCTTT

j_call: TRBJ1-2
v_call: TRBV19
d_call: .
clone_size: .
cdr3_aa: CASLRSNYGYTF
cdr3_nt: TGTGCCAGCCTTCGGTCCAACTATGGCTACACCTTC

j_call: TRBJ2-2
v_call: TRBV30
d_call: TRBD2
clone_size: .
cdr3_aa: CAWIAGGRTGELFF
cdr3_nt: TGTGCCTGGATTGCGGGGGGGCGGACCGGGGAGCTGTTTTTT

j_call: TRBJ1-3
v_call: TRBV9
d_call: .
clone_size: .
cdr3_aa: CASSVEGRNTIYF
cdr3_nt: TGTGCCAGCAGCGTAGAGGGGAGAAACACCATATATTTT

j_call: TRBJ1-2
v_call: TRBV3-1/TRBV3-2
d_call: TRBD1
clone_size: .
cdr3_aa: CASSQEGQGDGYTF
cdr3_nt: TGTGCCAGCAGCCAGGAGGGACAGGGGGATGGCTACACCTTC

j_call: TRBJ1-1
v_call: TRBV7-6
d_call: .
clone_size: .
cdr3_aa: CASSRNPPGGGYTEAFF
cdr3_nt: TGTGCCAGCAGCCGAAACCCACCGGGGGGAGGTTACACTGAAGCTTTCTTT

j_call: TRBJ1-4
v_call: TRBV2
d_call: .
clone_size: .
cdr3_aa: CASSEGEWGSEKLFF
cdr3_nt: TGTGCCAGCAGTGAAGGGGAGTGGGGTTCTGAAAAACTGTTTTTT

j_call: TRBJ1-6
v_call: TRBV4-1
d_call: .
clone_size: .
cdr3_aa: CASSQDRGEIGSPLHF
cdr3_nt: TGCGCCAGCAGCCAAGACAGGGGCGAGATAGGTTCACCCCTCCACTTT

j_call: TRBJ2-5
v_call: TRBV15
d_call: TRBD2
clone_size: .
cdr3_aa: CATSRDSGGPYF
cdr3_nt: TGTGCCACCAGCAGAGATTCGGGGGGGCCGTACTTC

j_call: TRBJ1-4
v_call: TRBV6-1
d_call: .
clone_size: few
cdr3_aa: CASSEYEGVGEKLFF
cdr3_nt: TGTGCCAGCAGTGAATATGAAGGGGTCGGAGAAAAACTGTTTTTT

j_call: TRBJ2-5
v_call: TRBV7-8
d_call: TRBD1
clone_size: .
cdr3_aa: CASSPNPGTVTQETQYF
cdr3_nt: TGTGCCAGCAGCCCCAACCCCGGGACAGTGACACAAGAGACCCAGTACTTC

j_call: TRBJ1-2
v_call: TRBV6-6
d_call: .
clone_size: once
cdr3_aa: CASSGRERGIYGYTF
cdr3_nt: TGTGCCAGCAGTGGTCGGGAACGAGGGATCTATGGCTACACCTTC

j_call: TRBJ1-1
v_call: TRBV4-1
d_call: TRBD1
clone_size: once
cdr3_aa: CASSQGVIRTGRAFF
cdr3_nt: TGCGCCAGCAGCCAAGGGGTAATTCGGACAGGGCGAGCTTTCTTT

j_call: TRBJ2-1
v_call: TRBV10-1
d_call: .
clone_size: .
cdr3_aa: CASRGGPDNEQFF
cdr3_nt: TGCGCCAGCAGGGGAGGACCGGACAATGAGCAGTTCTTC

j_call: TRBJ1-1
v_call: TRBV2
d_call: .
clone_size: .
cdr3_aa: CASSVLGGETEAFF
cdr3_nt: TGTGCCAGCAGTGTCCTAGGGGGGGAGACTGAAGCTTTCTTT

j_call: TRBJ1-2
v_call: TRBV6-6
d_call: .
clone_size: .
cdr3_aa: CAITTSSFTTGGGYTF
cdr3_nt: TGTGCCATCACCACCTCATCGTTCACGACTGGTGGTGGCTACACCTTC

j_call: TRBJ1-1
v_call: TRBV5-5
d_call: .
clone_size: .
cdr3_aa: CASSFYRSNTEAFF
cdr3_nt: TGTGCCAGCAGCTTTTACAGGTCGAACACTGAAGCTTTCTTT

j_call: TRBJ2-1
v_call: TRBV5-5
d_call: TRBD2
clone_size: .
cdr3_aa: CASSLLAGAYNEQFF
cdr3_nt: TGTGCCAGCAGCTTGCTAGCGGGTGCCTACAATGAGCAGTTCTTC

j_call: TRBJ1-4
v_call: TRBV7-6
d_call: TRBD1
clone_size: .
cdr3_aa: CASSLAGTGVEKLFF
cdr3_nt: TGTGCCAGCAGCTTAGCCGGGACAGGGGTAGAAAAACTGTTTTTT

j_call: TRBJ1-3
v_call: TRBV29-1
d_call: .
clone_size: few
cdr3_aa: CSVDVGPQAYF
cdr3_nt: TGCAGCGTTGATGTTGGCCCTCAAGCGTATTTT

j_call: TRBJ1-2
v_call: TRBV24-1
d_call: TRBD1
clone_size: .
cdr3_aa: CATSDPPGQGFSNYGYTF
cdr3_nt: TGTGCCACCAGTGATCCTCCGGGACAGGGGTTCTCTAACTATGGCTACACCTTC

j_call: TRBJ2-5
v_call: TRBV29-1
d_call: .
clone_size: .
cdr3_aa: CSVEVRGGETQYF
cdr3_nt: TGCAGCGTTGAAGTCAGGGGAGGGGAGACCCAGTACTTC

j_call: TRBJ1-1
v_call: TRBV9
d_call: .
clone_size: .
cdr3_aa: CASSASLVGATTEAFF
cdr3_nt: TGTGCCAGCAGCGCCTCCTTGGTTGGGGCCACCACTGAAGCTTTCTTT

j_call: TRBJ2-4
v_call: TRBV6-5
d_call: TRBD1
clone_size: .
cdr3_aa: CASSHTPDRGDIQYF
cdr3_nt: TGTGCCAGCAGTCACACCCCGGACAGGGGAGACATTCAGTACTTC

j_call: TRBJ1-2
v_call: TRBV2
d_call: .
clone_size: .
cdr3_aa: CAIGQSSNYGYTF
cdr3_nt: TGTGCCATCGGACAGTCCTCGAACTATGGCTACACCTTC

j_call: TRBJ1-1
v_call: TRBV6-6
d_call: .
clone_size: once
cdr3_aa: CASSNGGGNTEAFF
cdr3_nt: TGTGCCAGCTCCAATGGGGGAGGGAACACTGAAGCTTTCTTT

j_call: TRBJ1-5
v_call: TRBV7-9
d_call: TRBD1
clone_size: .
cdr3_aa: CASSLTGGGQPQHF
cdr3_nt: TGTGCCAGCAGCCTGACAGGGGGCGGTCAGCCCCAGCATTTT

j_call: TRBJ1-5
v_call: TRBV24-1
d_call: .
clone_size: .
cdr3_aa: CATSARGRGKHF
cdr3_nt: TGTGCCACCAGCGCCCGGGGCAGGGGCAAGCATTTT

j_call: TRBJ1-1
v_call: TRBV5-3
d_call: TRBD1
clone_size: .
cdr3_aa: CARSARTGGYTEAFF
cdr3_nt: TGTGCCAGAAGCGCCCGGACAGGGGGCTACACTGAAGCTTTCTTT

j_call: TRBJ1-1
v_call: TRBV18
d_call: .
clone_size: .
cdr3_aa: CASSPPRTSNTEAFF
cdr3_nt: TGTGCCAGCTCACCACCACGGACATCGAACACTGAAGCTTTCTTT